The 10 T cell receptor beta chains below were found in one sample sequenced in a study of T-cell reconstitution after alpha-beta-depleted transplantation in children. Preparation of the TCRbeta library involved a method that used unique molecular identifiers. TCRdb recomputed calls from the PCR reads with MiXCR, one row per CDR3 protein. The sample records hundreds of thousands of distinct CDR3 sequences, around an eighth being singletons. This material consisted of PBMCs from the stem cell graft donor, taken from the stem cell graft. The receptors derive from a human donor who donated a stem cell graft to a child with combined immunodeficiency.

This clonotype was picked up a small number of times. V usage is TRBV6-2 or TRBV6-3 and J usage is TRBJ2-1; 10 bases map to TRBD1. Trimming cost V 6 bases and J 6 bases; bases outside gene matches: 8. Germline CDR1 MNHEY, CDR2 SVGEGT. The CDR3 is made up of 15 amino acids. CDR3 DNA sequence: TGTGCCAGCAGGCGCGACAGGGGGCTCTCCAATGAGCAGTTCTTC. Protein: CASRRDRGLSNEQFF.

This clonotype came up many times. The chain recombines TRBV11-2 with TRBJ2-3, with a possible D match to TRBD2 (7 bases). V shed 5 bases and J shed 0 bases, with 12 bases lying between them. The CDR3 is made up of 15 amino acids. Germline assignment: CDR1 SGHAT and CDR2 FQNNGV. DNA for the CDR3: TGTGCCAGCAGCCGCGGGGGCCCCAGCACAGATACGCAGTATTTT. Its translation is CASSRGGPSTDTQYF.

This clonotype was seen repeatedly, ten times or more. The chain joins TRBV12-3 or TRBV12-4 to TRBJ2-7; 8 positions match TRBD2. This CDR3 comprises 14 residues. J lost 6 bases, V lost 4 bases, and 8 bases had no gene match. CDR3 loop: CASSSSRAGGEQYF. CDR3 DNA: TGTGCCAGCAGTTCCTCCCGGGCGGGGGGCGAGCAGTACTTC.

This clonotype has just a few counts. This chain's CDR3 is CASSPQREPDEQYF. CDR3 in DNA: TGTGCCAGCAGTCCCCAGCGGGAGCCTGACGAGCAGTACTTC. The chain joins TRBV12-3 or TRBV12-4 to TRBJ2-7; 8 bases are shared with TRBD2. J was trimmed by 5 bases and V by 5 bases; bases with no gene match: 8. The CDR3 has 14 residues.

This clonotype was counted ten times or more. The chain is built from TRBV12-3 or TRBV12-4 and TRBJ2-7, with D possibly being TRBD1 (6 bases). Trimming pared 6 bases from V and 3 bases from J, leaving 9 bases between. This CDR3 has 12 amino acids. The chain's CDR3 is CASRTGGYEQYF. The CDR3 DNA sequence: TGTGCCAGCAGGACAGGAGGCTACGAGCAGTACTTC.

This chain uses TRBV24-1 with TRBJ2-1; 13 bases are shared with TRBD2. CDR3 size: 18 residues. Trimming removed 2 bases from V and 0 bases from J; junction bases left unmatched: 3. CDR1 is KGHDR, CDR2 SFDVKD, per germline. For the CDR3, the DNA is TGTGCCACCAGTGATTCTACTAGCGGGAGGGTCTCCTACAATGAGCAGTTCTTC. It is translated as CATSDSTSGRVSYNEQFF.

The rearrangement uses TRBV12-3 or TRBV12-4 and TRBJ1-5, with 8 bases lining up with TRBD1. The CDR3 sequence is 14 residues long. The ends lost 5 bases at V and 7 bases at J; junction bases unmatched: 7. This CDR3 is CASSRTGLGQPQHF. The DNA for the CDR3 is TGTGCCAGCAGTCGGACAGGGCTGGGACAGCCCCAGCATTTT.

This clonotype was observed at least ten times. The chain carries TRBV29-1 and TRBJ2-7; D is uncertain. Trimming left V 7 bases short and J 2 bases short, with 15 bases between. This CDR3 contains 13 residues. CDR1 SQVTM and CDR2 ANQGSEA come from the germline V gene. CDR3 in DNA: TGCAGCGCCATCCTGGGCGTCACCTACGAGCAGTACTTC. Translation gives CSAILGVTYEQYF.

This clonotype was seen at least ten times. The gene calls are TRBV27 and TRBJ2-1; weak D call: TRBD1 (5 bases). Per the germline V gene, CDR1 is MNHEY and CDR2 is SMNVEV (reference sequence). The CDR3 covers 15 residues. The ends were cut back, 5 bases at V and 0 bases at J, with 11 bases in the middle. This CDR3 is CASSQVRGSYNEQFF. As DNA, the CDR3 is TGTGCCAGCAGTCAAGTTAGGGGCTCCTACAATGAGCAGTTCTTC.

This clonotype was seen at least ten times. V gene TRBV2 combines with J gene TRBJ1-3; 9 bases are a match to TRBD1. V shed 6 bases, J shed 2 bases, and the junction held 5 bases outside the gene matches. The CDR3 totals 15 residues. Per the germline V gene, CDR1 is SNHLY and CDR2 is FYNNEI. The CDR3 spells CASSAGQGTGNTIYF. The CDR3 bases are TGTGCCAGCAGCGCTGGACAGGGGACTGGAAACACCATATATTTT.